One sample yielded the 28 T cell receptor beta chains listed below, sequenced in a study of cytomegalovirus exposure and HLA in healthy donors. Sequencing used immunoSEQ multiplex PCR; TCRdb keeps in-frame clones, though not all of them. The data hold approximately 300,000 clones, with about nine tenths observed a single time. Material for sequencing was PBMCs. The receptors originated from a woman aged 18-29 years in good health and CMV-seronegative.

The V and J genes are TRBV11-1 and TRBJ2-7; 8 positions match TRBD1. After removal of 5 bases from V and 7 bases from J, the junction contained 7 bases not matched to a gene. The length of the CDR3 is 13 residues. CDR1 SGHAT and CDR2 FQDESV come from the germline V gene (reference sequence). The CDR3 spells CASSRGQVQEQYF. For the CDR3, the DNA is TGTGCCAGCAGCCGGGGACAGGTTCAGGAGCAGTACTTC.

The V call is TRBV5-4, the J call TRBJ2-7, with TRBD2 identical over 10 bases. Germline CDR1 and CDR2: SGHNT and YYREEE (reference sequence). J gave up 4 bases and V 4 bases, and 8 bases lay outside the gene matches. The CDR3 is 15 residues long. The CDR3 loop reads CASSRQLAGPYEQYF. CDR3 bases: TGTGCCAGCAGCCGCCAACTAGCGGGACCATACGAGCAGTACTTC.

This clone was seen just once. The V and J genes are TRBV4-1 and TRBJ1-2; no definite D call. Deletions cut 3 bases from V and 3 bases from J, with 11 bases between. From germline, CDR1 is MGHRA and CDR2 YSYEKL. CDR3 length: 14 amino acids. The CDR3 loop is CASSQFGGYYGYTF. CDR3 DNA sequence: TGCGCCAGCAGCCAGTTTGGAGGGTACTATGGCTACACCTTC.

This clone was detected only once. The V and J genes are TRBV9 and TRBJ2-5, with 8 bases lining up with TRBD2. Germline CDR1 reads SGDLS; CDR2 reads YYNGEE. The CDR3 sequence is 15 residues long. The V and J ends lost 0 bases and 3 bases, in that order; junction bases with no gene match: 4. The CDR3 DNA follows: TGTGCCAGCAGCGTAGTGGGAGCGGGAGAAGAGACCCAGTACTTC. Residues: CASSVVGAGEETQYF. The full variable domain, completed using reference TRBV9 and TRBJ2-5, is DSGVTQTPKHLITATGQRVTLRCSPRSGDLSVYWYQQSLDQGLQFLIQYYNGEERAKGNILERFSAQQFPDLHSELNLSSLELGDSALYFCASSVVGAGEETQYFGPGTRLLVL.

V usage is TRBV7-2 and J usage is TRBJ2-7; tentative D call: TRBD2 (5 bases). V dropped 5 bases and J dropped 2 bases, with 16 bases sitting between them. Germline CDR1 and CDR2: SGHTA and FQGNSA. The CDR3 is 15 residues long. The CDR3 nucleotides are TGTGCCAGCAGCAGTGTAGCGTTTTCCGCCTACGAGCAGTACTTC. Protein: CASSSVAFSAYEQYF.

The rearrangement links TRBV4-2 to TRBJ2-7; TRBD2 matches at 16 bases. Germline CDR1 is LGHNA and CDR2 is YNFKEQ. Trimming took 2 bases from V and 3 from J; bases not matched to a gene: 7. This CDR3 is built from 18 residues. This CDR3 reads CASSQLGTSGRANYEQYF. The CDR3 DNA reads as TGTGCCAGCAGCCAACTCGGGACTAGCGGGAGGGCAAACTACGAGCAGTACTTC.

The chain couples TRBV9 to TRBJ2-1; 10 bases line up with TRBD2. The germline gives CDR1 SGDLS, CDR2 YYNGEE. This CDR3 comprises 16 residues. J lost 1 base, V lost 2 bases, and 3 bases had no gene match. DNA for the CDR3: TGTGCCAGCAGCGTTAGCGGGAGGTTGTCCTACAATGAGCAGTTCTTC. This encodes CASSVSGRLSYNEQFF.

The chain joins TRBV7-9 to TRBJ2-1; D perhaps matches TRBD2 (6 bases). Per the germline V gene, CDR1 is SEHNR and CDR2 is FQNEAQ (reference sequence). V was shortened by 0 bases and J by 8 bases, with 11 bases between the two germline ends. This CDR3 has 14 residues. The CDR3 sequence: CASSLAGGWDEQFF. The CDR3 DNA follows: TGTGCCAGCAGCTTAGCCGGGGGTTGGGATGAGCAGTTCTTC.

The chain carries TRBV7-2 and TRBJ2-1; perhaps TRBD2 as D (6 bases). The CDR3 spans 15 residues. Trimming took off 3 bases at V and 1 base at J, with 10 bases between the two ends. The germline V gene encodes CDR1 SGHTA and CDR2 FQGNSA. CDR3 residues: CASSFEGGSYNEQFF. DNA of the CDR3: TGTGCCAGCAGCTTTGAGGGAGGATCCTACAATGAGCAGTTCTTC.

This clone was recorded a few times. This chain links TRBV29-1 with TRBJ1-5; 7 bases fit TRBD1. Germline V CDR1 and CDR2: SQVTM, ANQGSEA. The CDR3 contains 15 residues. Trimming cost V 4 bases and J 4 bases; bases outside gene matches: 10. The CDR3 DNA reads as TGCAGCGTTGTAGAAAGTGCAGGGGGGAATCAGCCCCAGCATTTT. Protein sequence: CSVVESAGGNQPQHF.

The V gene is TRBV7-6, the J gene TRBJ2-3; D remains unclear. CDR1 is SGHVS, CDR2 FNYEAQ, per germline. V dropped 2 bases and J dropped 1 base, with 10 bases sitting between them. The CDR3 is made up of 15 amino acids. DNA of the CDR3: TGTGCCAGCAGCTTATATCAGGAAGGCACAGATACGCAGTATTTT. It translates to CASSLYQEGTDTQYF. The full variable domain, rest sourced from reference TRBV7-6 and TRBJ2-3, is GAGVSQSPRYKVTKRGQDVALRCDPISGHVSLYWYRQALGQGPEFLTYFNYEAQQDKSGLPNDRFSAERPEGSISTLTIQRTEQRDSAMYRCASSLYQEGTDTQYFGPGTRLTVL.

The rearrangement links TRBV11-3 to TRBJ2-2, with D hard to call. Per the germline V gene, CDR1 is SGHNT and CDR2 is YENEEA. The CDR3 extends over 12 amino acids. With 6 bases removed from V and 3 bases from J, the gap between germline ends came to 5 bases. Here the CDR3 DNA reads TGTGCCAGCAGTCGTTACACCGGGGAGCTGTTTTTT. It yields the protein CASSRYTGELFF.

CDR3 region: CASSYPRQGYYEQYF. Written as DNA, the CDR3 is TGTGCCAGCAGTTACCCCCGACAGGGATACTACGAGCAGTACTTC. This sequence joins TRBV6-6 and TRBJ2-7; 7 positions match TRBD1. J lost 3 bases, V lost 2 bases, and 7 bases had no gene match. The CDR3 loop spans 15 amino acids. Germline lookup yields CDR1 MNHNY and CDR2 SVGAGI (reference sequence).

V and J are TRBV30 and TRBJ2-2; 7 bases are shared with TRBD2. V was pared by 3 bases and J by 1 base, with 2 bases of the junction left unmatched. Germline V gene sequence: CDR1 GTSNPN, CDR2 SVGIG (reference sequence). This CDR3 has 14 amino acids. CDR3 bases: TGTGCCTGGAGCAAGCGGGGGAACACCGGGGAGCTGTTTTTT. Its translation is CAWSKRGNTGELFF. The entire variable domain, with the rest obtained from reference TRBV30 and TRBJ2-2, is as follows: SQTIHQWPATLVQPVGSPLSLECTVEGTSNPNLYWYRQAAGRGLQLLFYSVGIGQISSEVPQNLSASRPQDRQFILSSKKLLLSDSGFYLCAWSKRGNTGELFFGEGSRLTVL.

This clone showed up just a few times. The chain couples TRBV7-9 to TRBJ1-5, with D possibly matching TRBD1 (6 bases). V shed 1 base and J shed 6 bases, with 13 bases lying between them. The CDR3 has 15 amino acids. Germline loops: CDR1 SEHNR, CDR2 FQNEAQ (reference sequence). CDR3 region: CASSLGVSGVQPQHF. The CDR3 DNA reads TGTGCCAGCAGCTTAGGGGTATCAGGGGTTCAGCCCCAGCATTTT.

This clone appeared a few times. The chain is built from TRBV25-1 and TRBJ1-5; no clear D gene. The CDR3 loop spans 13 amino acids. The V and J ends lost 5 bases and 4 bases respectively, with 9 bases between them. Germline CDR1 and CDR2: MGHDK and SYGVNS. The CDR3 loop reads CASSIDLNQPQHF. For the CDR3, the DNA is TGTGCCAGCAGTATAGATCTTAATCAGCCCCAGCATTTT.

This chain joins TRBV5-3 and TRBJ1-5; a weak D match, TRBD1 (6 bases). TRBV5-3 belongs to the ORF category, with a function that is uncertain. V was clipped by 2 bases and J by 5 bases, with 14 bases between them. This CDR3 spans 15 amino acids. The CDR3 loop reads CARSFHGQPDQPQHF. DNA for the CDR3: TGTGCCAGAAGCTTCCACGGACAGCCCGATCAGCCCCAGCATTTT.

The rearrangement joins TRBV7-8 to TRBJ1-5, with a possible D match to TRBD1 (6 bases). Germline V gives CDR1 SGHVS, CDR2 FQNEAQ. The CDR3 length is 13 residues. Trimming cost V 8 bases and J 2 bases, with 10 bases left between them. The CDR3 loop is CASSGGGNQPQHF. For the CDR3, the DNA is TGTGCCAGCTCGGGGGGCGGCAATCAGCCCCAGCATTTT.

The rearrangement joins TRBV9 to TRBJ2-7; 7 nucleotides agree with TRBD2. Germline V lookup: CDR1 SGDLS, CDR2 YYNGEE. The CDR3 extends over 16 amino acids. V lost 4 bases, J lost 6 bases, and 16 bases stayed unmatched. The CDR3 DNA reads as TGTGCCAGCAGCCCCTCCGGGGGGACTAACCCTATCGAGCAGTACTTC. Protein product: CASSPSGGTNPIEQYF. Variable domain in full (rest from reference TRBV9 and TRBJ2-7): DSGVTQTPKHLITATGQRVTLRCSPRSGDLSVYWYQQSLDQGLQFLIQYYNGEERAKGNILERFSAQQFPDLHSELNLSSLELGDSALYFCASSPSGGTNPIEQYFGPGTRLTVT.

This clone appeared a few times. The CDR3 sequence is CASSPLGQGTEAFF. CDR3 DNA sequence: TGTGCCAGCAGCCCCCTAGGACAGGGGACTGAAGCTTTCTTT. The J gene is TRBJ1-1, the V gene TRBV9, with 9 bases lining up with TRBD1. Trimming at V came to 4 bases and at J to 5 bases, leaving 6 bases not matched to a gene. This CDR3 region has 14 residues. The germline gives CDR1 SGDLS, CDR2 YYNGEE. Combining the CDR3 with reference TRBV9 and TRBJ1-1 gives the whole variable domain DSGVTQTPKHLITATGQRVTLRCSPRSGDLSVYWYQQSLDQGLQFLIQYYNGEERAKGNILERFSAQQFPDLHSELNLSSLELGDSALYFCASSPLGQGTEAFFGQGTRLTVV.

The chain recombines TRBV5-1 with TRBJ2-3; 9 bases match TRBD1. The J segment lost 4 bases and the V segment lost 3 bases, leaving 9 bases of the junction unmatched. Looked up from germline, CDR1 is SGHRS and CDR2 is YFSETQ. The CDR3 runs 16 residues. Written as DNA, the CDR3 is TGCGCCAGCAGCTCCGGCCGGACAGGGGCGTCAGATACGCAGTATTTT. Amino acid sequence: CASSSGRTGASDTQYF. The variable domain in full, completed from reference TRBV5-1 and TRBJ2-3, reads KAGVTQTPRYLIKTRGQQVTLSCSPISGHRSVSWYQQTPGQGLQFLFEYFSETQRNKGNFPGRFSGRQFSNSRSEMNVSTLELGDSALYLCASSSGRTGASDTQYFGPGTRLTVL.

The genes are TRBV5-1 and TRBJ2-1; D is perhaps TRBD1 (6 bases). This CDR3 comprises 15 residues. Germline lookup yields CDR1 SGHRS and CDR2 YFSETQ. Trimming took off 4 bases at V and 1 base at J, with 12 bases between the two ends. The CDR3 loop reads CASSLDRTSYNEQFF. CDR3 coding DNA: TGCGCCAGCAGCCTCGACAGGACTTCCTACAATGAGCAGTTCTTC.

This chain joins TRBV27 and TRBJ2-7; weak D call: TRBD2 (5 bases). The CDR3 loop spans 16 amino acids. Trimming stripped 5 bases from V and 4 bases from J, with 21 bases between. The germline CDR1 and CDR2 sequences are MNHEY and SMNVEV (reference sequence). As DNA, the CDR3 is TGTGCCAGCAGTACCACCCCCAGTATATGGACTTACGAGCAGTACTTC. Its translation: CASSTTPSIWTYEQYF.

The chain employs TRBV5-1 and TRBJ2-3; 11 bases line up with TRBD2. Germline loops: CDR1 SGHRS, CDR2 YFSETQ. The CDR3 totals 17 residues. The ends lost 1 base at V and 3 bases at J; junction bases unmatched: 7. The CDR3 bases are TGCGCCAGCAGCTTGACTAGCGGGAGTGTTGGGACAGATACGCAGTATTTT. Translation gives CASSLTSGSVGTDTQYF.

This chain uses TRBV15 with TRBJ2-7, with 7 bases matching TRBD2. CDR1 LNHNV and CDR2 YYDKDF come from the germline V gene (reference sequence). CDR3 size: 15 residues. J lost 3 bases, V lost 1 base, and 6 bases had no gene match. CDR3 sequence (DNA): TGTGCCACCAGCAGAGCTTTCGGCGGGAGCTACGAGCAGTACTTC. The encoded protein is CATSRAFGGSYEQYF.

The V and J genes are TRBV2 and TRBJ2-7; D might be TRBD1 (5 bases). Germline CDR1 reads SNHLY; CDR2 reads FYNNEI. Trimming took 6 bases from V and 6 from J, leaving 18 bases between them. This CDR3 has 14 amino acids. Here the CDR3 reads CASRLRQLLSEQYF. The CDR3, as DNA: TGTGCCAGCAGGCTAAGACAGCTCCTCAGCGAGCAGTACTTC. Full variable domain (outside the CDR3, taken from reference TRBV2 and TRBJ2-7): EPEVTQTPSHQVTQMGQEVILRCVPISNHLYFYWYRQILGQKVEFLVSFYNNEISEKSEIFDDQFSVERPDGSNFTLKIRSTKLEDSAMYFCASRLRQLLSEQYFGPGTRLTVT.

This clone has more than one count but fewer than ten. This rearrangement joins TRBV10-3 to TRBJ1-1; maybe TRBD1 (5 bases). Germline-derived CDR1 and CDR2 are ENHRY and SYGVKD. V lost 0 bases to trimming and J lost 1 base, with 9 bases between them. The CDR3 spans 15 residues. CDR3 amino acids: CAISESQGSNTEAFF. The CDR3 DNA reads as TGTGCCATCAGTGAGTCGCAGGGATCGAACACTGAAGCTTTCTTT.

A single count supports this clone. The CDR3 is CASSQEPGPQGEKLFF. Here the CDR3 DNA reads TGTGCCAGCAGCCAAGAACCGGGACCGCAGGGGGAAAAACTGTTTTTT. The chain combines TRBV4-2 with TRBJ1-4; tentatively, D is TRBD1 (6 bases). Germline CDR1 and CDR2: LGHNA and YNFKEQ. The ends were cut back, 0 bases at V and 8 bases at J, with 16 bases in the middle. The CDR3 sequence is 16 residues long.